This entry is about one T cell receptor beta chain. This specimen comes from a study of blood T cell repertoires in COVID-19. Germline V gives CDR1 SGHRS, CDR2 YFSETQ. This CDR3 spans 14 amino acids. The V gene end was trimmed by 7 bases and the J gene end by 4 bases; junction bases not matched to a gene: 6. Per the authors' pipeline: Amplification of reference gene primers provided the estimated nucleated cell counts. Sequencing used immunoSEQ multiplex PCR; TCRdb keeps in-frame clones, though not all of them. The DNA was the basis for D and trimming; V, J and clone size are from that table. The sample holds 200,000 or so clones, roughly 87% seen once.

This clonotype was sampled from a man in his forties with active or convalescent COVID-19. Sequencing was performed on peripheral blood. The J gene is TRBJ2-5, the V gene TRBV5-1, with 11 bases matching TRBD1. CDR3 DNA: TGCGCCAGCTACTACGGGACAGGGGGAGAGACCCAGTACTTC. It encodes CASYYGTGGETQYF. The full variable domain, with the rest looked up from reference TRBV5-1 and TRBJ2-5, is KAGVTQTPRYLIKTRGQQVTLSCSPISGHRSVSWYQQTPGQGLQFLFEYFSETQRNKGNFPGRFSGRQFSNSRSEMNVSTLELGDSALYLCASYYGTGGETQYFGPGTRLLVL.